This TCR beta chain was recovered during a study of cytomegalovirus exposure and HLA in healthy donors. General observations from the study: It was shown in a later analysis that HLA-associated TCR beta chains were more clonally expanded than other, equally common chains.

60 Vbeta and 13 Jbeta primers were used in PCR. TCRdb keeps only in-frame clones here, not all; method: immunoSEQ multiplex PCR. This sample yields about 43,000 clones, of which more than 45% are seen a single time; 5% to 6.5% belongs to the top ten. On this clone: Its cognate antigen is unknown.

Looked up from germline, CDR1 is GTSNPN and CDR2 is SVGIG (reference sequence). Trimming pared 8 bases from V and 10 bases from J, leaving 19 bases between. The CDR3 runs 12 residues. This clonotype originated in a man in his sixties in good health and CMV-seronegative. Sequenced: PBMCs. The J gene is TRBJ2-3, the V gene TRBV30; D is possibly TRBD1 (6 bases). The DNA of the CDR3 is TGTGCCCGTGACTCAAGGGGGAGCGCGCAGTATTTT. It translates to CARDSRGSAQYF.